Listed here are 20 T cell receptor beta chains from one sample, sequenced in a study of blood T cell repertoires in COVID-19 (dated by TCRdb to the early 2020s). Receptor libraries were prepared by the immunoSEQ multiplex PCR assay. TCRdb retrieved this table from immuneACCESS and kept in-frame rearrangements only. Not all clones are present; in checked studies, unresolved V genes account for under half, and no reason is known for the remainder. The sample yields 200,000 to 300,000 clones; more than 70% were counted once. The ten largest clones capture about 5.4% of the sample. The material sequenced was peripheral blood. The origin of the receptors is a woman of 80 years or more with COVID-19, enrolled during active disease.

V is TRBV7-2 and J is TRBJ2-7; 10 nucleotides line up with TRBD2. Germline V gene sequence: CDR1 SGHTA, CDR2 FQGNSA. The CDR3 runs to 16 residues. The trim removed 3 bases at V and 0 bases at J, leaving 5 bases unmatched. CDR3 in DNA: TGTGCCAGCAGCTTCGTTAGCGGGGGGATCTCCTACGAGCAGTACTTC. Protein sequence: CASSFVSGGISYEQYF.

The J gene is TRBJ1-6, the V gene TRBV4-1, with 8 bases aligning to TRBD1. V was clipped by 3 bases and J by 11 bases; unmatched bases: 15. This CDR3 is built from 17 residues. The V gene's germline CDR1 is MGHRA and CDR2 YSYEKL. CDR3 DNA sequence: TGCGCCAGCAGCCATACCGCAACCGGACAGGGAGTCACACCCCTCCACTTT. This codes for CASSHTATGQGVTPLHF.

The chain is built from TRBV29-1 and TRBJ2-1; TRBD2 is a possible D gene (6 bases). V was trimmed by 8 bases and J by 1 base, leaving 9 bases between them. Germline CDR1 SQVTM, CDR2 ANQGSEA. This CDR3 spans 12 amino acids. CDR3 loop: CSIGGSYNEQFF. In DNA form, the CDR3 reads TGCAGCATCGGGGGTTCCTACAATGAGCAGTTCTTC.

V is TRBV5-1 and J is TRBJ2-5; D is uncertain. The V end was cut by 2 bases, the J end by 3 bases, with 5 bases between. The CDR3 is 12 residues long. Germline loops: CDR1 SGHRS, CDR2 YFSETQ. Here the CDR3 DNA reads TGCGCCAGCAGCTTAGGAGAAGAGACCCAGTACTTC. Its translation is CASSLGEETQYF.

CDR3 sequence (DNA): TGTGCCAGCAGTCGTCGACAGGGGAGTATTGAGCAGTTCTTC. The encoded protein is CASSRRQGSIEQFF. This chain connects TRBV28 to TRBJ2-1; 8 bases fit TRBD1. Germline V CDR1 and CDR2: MDHEN, SYDVKM. J gave up 9 bases and V 5 bases, and 9 bases lay outside the gene matches. CDR3 length equals 14 residues.

This clone was recorded once. The rearrangement uses TRBV4-3 and TRBJ2-7; D perhaps matches TRBD1 (5 bases). The ends were cut back, 1 base at V and 0 bases at J, with 10 bases in the middle. The germline gives CDR1 LGHNA, CDR2 YSLEER. This CDR3 spans 15 amino acids. CDR3 coding DNA: TGCGCCAGCAGCCAAGTCAAGGGGCCCTCCTACGAGCAGTACTTC. Translation gives CASSQVKGPSYEQYF.

The chain couples TRBV4-1 to TRBJ1-1; TRBD1 agrees at 7 bases. Trimming removed 3 bases from V and 0 bases from J; junction bases left unmatched: 4. CDR1 is MGHRA, CDR2 YSYEKL, per germline. The CDR3 runs to 15 residues. CDR3 nucleotide sequence: TGCGCCAGCAGCCAGGTCCAGGGGGTGAACACTGAAGCTTTCTTT. It is translated as CASSQVQGVNTEAFF.

The rearrangement uses TRBV4-3 and TRBJ1-1, with D hard to call. The CDR3 totals 15 residues. V gave up 1 base and J gave up 0 bases, with 9 bases separating them. In germline, CDR1 is LGHNA, CDR2 YSLEER. CDR3 DNA: TGCGCCAGCAGCCAAGCATTAGCCGTGAACACTGAAGCTTTCTTT. Translation gives CASSQALAVNTEAFF.

V usage is TRBV24-1 and J usage is TRBJ2-1, with 8 bases lining up with TRBD1. The CDR3 sequence is 15 residues long. Trimming removed 6 bases from V and 5 bases from J; junction bases left unmatched: 8. The V gene's germline CDR1 is KGHDR and CDR2 SFDVKD. The DNA of the CDR3 is TGTGCCACCAGTAATCTCCCAGGGGGCAACAATGAGCAGTTCTTC. Translation gives CATSNLPGGNNEQFF.

Remarks on this clone: The sample has other DNA sequences that encode this CDR3 too. This chain joins TRBV11-3 and TRBJ1-1; no definite D call. The CDR3 is 13 residues long. V lost 5 bases and J 0 bases, leaving 7 bases between the germline ends. Germline V gene lookup returns CDR1 SGHNT and CDR2 YENEEA. CDR3 loop: CASSLYLNTEAFF. The CDR3 bases are TGTGCCAGCAGCCTGTATTTGAACACTGAAGCTTTCTTT. Combining the CDR3 with reference TRBV11-3 and TRBJ1-1 gives the whole variable domain EAGVVQSPRYKIIEKKQPVAFWCNPISGHNTLYWYLQNLGQGPELLIRYENEEAVDDSQLPKDRFSAERLKGVDSTLKIQPAELGDSAVYLCASSLYLNTEAFFGQGTRLTVV.

The chain couples TRBV28 to TRBJ2-7, with D tentatively TRBD2 (6 bases). This CDR3 spans 13 amino acids. The germline V gene encodes CDR1 MDHEN and CDR2 SYDVKM. V was cut by 6 bases and J by 5 bases, with 14 bases left in between. The CDR3 nucleotides read TGTGCCAGCAGCGACGGGACTTACCACGAGCAGTACTTC. Encoded protein: CASSDGTYHEQYF.

This CDR3 is CASSLDFQGEEKLFF. CDR3 bases: TGTGCCAGCAGTTTAGATTTTCAGGGGGAGGAAAAACTGTTTTTT. The chain uses TRBV28 and TRBJ1-4; 7 bases line up with TRBD1. This CDR3 spans 15 amino acids. Germline CDR1 and CDR2: MDHEN and SYDVKM. V lost 2 bases, J lost 8 bases, and 8 bases stayed unmatched.

J is TRBJ1-6 and V is TRBV27, with TRBD1 identical over 11 bases. With V trimmed by 8 bases and J by 12 bases, 12 bases remained unmatched. Germline values: CDR1 MNHEY, CDR2 SMNVEV (reference sequence). This CDR3 region has 15 residues. CDR3 nucleotide sequence: TGTGCCAGCTCGGAACCGGGACAGGGGGGTCGACCCCTCCACTTT. Residues: CASSEPGQGGRPLHF.

This rearrangement joins TRBV7-2 to TRBJ2-2, with 8 bases matching TRBD1. CDR1 is SGHTA, CDR2 FQGNSA, per germline. This CDR3 is built from 15 residues. Trimming took 1 base from V and 7 from J; bases not matched to a gene: 5. The CDR3 protein is CASSLVQGGIGELFF. The DNA of the CDR3 is TGTGCCAGCAGCTTAGTACAGGGGGGTATCGGGGAGCTGTTTTTT.

The J gene is TRBJ1-3, the V gene TRBV27; 9 positions match TRBD1. V trimming: 5 bases; J trimming: 7 bases; junction bases outside the gene matches: 3. CDR1 is MNHEY and CDR2 is SMNVEV in the germline V gene (reference sequence). The CDR3 runs 13 residues. CDR3 residues: CASSPTGGNTIYF. The CDR3 nucleotides read TGTGCCAGCAGTCCGACAGGGGGTAACACCATATATTTT.

The gene calls are TRBV6-5 and TRBJ1-5; D is uncertain. Trimming pared 6 bases from V and 5 bases from J, leaving 17 bases between. Germline V gives CDR1 MNHEY, CDR2 SVGAGI. This CDR3 has 15 amino acids. CDR3 DNA: TGTGCCAGCAGGCAGTCGTCGGGGTTCGATCAGCCCCAGCATTTT. Residues: CASRQSSGFDQPQHF.

This clone was counted once. This chain uses TRBV19 with TRBJ2-4; 9 bases line up with TRBD2. J lost 2 bases, V lost 0 bases, and 8 bases had no gene match. The CDR3 extends over 18 amino acids. Germline V gene lookup returns CDR1 LNHDA and CDR2 SQIVND (reference sequence). CDR3 protein: CASSIDAGGSLSKNIQYF. In DNA, the CDR3 is TGTGCCAGTAGTATAGACGCGGGGGGGTCCCTTTCCAAAAACATTCAGTACTTC.

The rearrangement joins TRBV7-9 to TRBJ2-3; no clear D gene. Looked up from germline, CDR1 is SEHNR and CDR2 is FQNEAQ (reference sequence). V lost 5 bases and J 5 bases, leaving 14 bases between the germline ends. There are 14 residues in the CDR3. The chain's CDR3 is CASSLEMRGDTQYF. CDR3 nucleotide sequence: TGTGCCAGCAGCCTAGAGATGAGAGGAGATACGCAGTATTTT.

The CDR3 nucleotides are TGTGCCACCAGTGAGGGGGGGTTGGGCCAAGAGACCCAGTACTTC. Encoded protein: CATSEGGLGQETQYF. This chain links TRBV24-1 with TRBJ2-5, with 7 bases that match TRBD2. Germline CDR1 reads KGHDR; CDR2 reads SFDVKD. This CDR3 comprises 15 residues. With V trimmed by 4 bases and J by 1 base, 5 bases remained unmatched.

As regards this clone: The sample carries other DNA sequences with the same CDR3. The chain employs TRBV7-9 and TRBJ2-7; 7 bases map to TRBD1. After removal of 5 bases from V and 4 bases from J, the junction contained 5 bases not matched to a gene. The CDR3 spans 13 residues. The germline gives CDR1 SEHNR, CDR2 FQNEAQ (reference sequence). CDR3 nucleotides: TGTGCCAGCAGCCCACAGGGGACGTACGAGCAGTACTTC. Translation: CASSPQGTYEQYF.